This T cell receptor beta chain was retrieved from a study of identifying expanded T cells in peripheral blood. No infections or other immune events were documented during collection. The germline gives CDR1 KGHSH, CDR2 LQKENI. Trimming left V 3 bases short and J 0 bases short, with 17 bases between. The CDR3 covers 17 residues. About this clone itself: What it recognizes is unknown.

Findings and limits, study-wide: Technical replicates showed around 1.3 changed clones; approximately two weeks roughly 16; four weeks 19. Across healthy donors, higher total template counts meant significantly greater approximately 2-week count variance.

TCRdb's table, derived via immunoSEQ multiplex PCR, lists solely in-frame clones and lacks some. The sample gives 84,000 or so clones, about 87% of which show up once; roughly 7% is in the top ten. The TCR originated in a person aged 18 to 70 in good health. Sequencing was performed on blood. This chain joins TRBV18 and TRBJ1-1, with D possibly TRBD1 on 5 matching bases. The CDR3 reads CASSPWPQGVMNTEAFF. The DNA of the CDR3 is TGTGCCAGCTCACCCTGGCCCCAGGGTGTAATGAACACTGAAGCTTTCTTT.